Listed here are 7 T cell receptor beta chains from one sample, sequenced in a study of response to subunit inactivated influenza vaccine. TCRdb re-analysed the RT-PCR reads in MiXCR, keeping a single row per CDR3 protein. The table includes around 750,000 distinct CDR3 sequences, 21% detected once. Sample: PBMCs from blood, taken approximately 5 days after vaccination. The receptors come from a man in his fifties who received an inactivated influenza vaccine.

This clonotype came up many times. The chain couples TRBV5-1 to TRBJ2-3; D may be TRBD2 (5 bases). Trimming removed 0 bases from V and 6 bases from J, with 11 bases in between. Germline assignment: CDR1 SGHRS and CDR2 YFSETQ. This CDR3 is 14 amino acids long. The CDR3 spells CASSLGSGLDTQYF. The CDR3 DNA sequence: TGCGCCAGCAGCTTGGGCAGCGGATTGGATACGCAGTATTTT.

Only a few counts were recorded for this clonotype. The genes are TRBV5-1 and TRBJ2-2, with a tentative D call TRBD2 (5 bases). The CDR3 loop spans 16 amino acids. Trimming left V 0 bases short and J 2 bases short, with 11 bases between. Germline V gene sequence: CDR1 SGHRS, CDR2 YFSETQ. CDR3 DNA: TGCGCCAGCAGCTTGGGTGACCGGGGAAACACCGGGGAGCTGTTTTTT. This encodes CASSLGDRGNTGELFF.

The rearrangement joins TRBV12-3 or TRBV12-4 to TRBJ2-2, with D perhaps given as TRBD1 or TRBD2 (5 bases each). The CDR3 is made up of 14 amino acids. The V and J ends lost 6 bases and 3 bases respectively, with 11 bases between them. The CDR3 bases are TGTGCCAGCAGCCGGGGACCACACACCGGGGAGCTGTTTTTT. Amino acid sequence: CASSRGPHTGELFF.

The chain is built from TRBV10-3 and TRBJ2-1; 16 nucleotides align to TRBD2. The V and J ends lost 8 bases and 4 bases, in that order; junction bases with no gene match: 8. The CDR3 runs to 17 residues. The germline gives CDR1 ENHRY, CDR2 SYGVKD. The DNA of the CDR3 is TGTGCCATCGGGACTAGCGGGGGGGCTCAGTGGTACAATGAGCAGTTCTTC. Protein product: CAIGTSGGAQWYNEQFF.

The chain combines TRBV30 with TRBJ2-5; 7 positions match TRBD2. Trimming took 3 bases from V and 2 from J; bases not matched to a gene: 6. The CDR3 has 14 amino acids. Germline V gene lookup returns CDR1 GTSNPN and CDR2 SVGIG (reference sequence). CDR3 DNA: TGTGCCTGGAGCGACGGGAGGAGGCAAGAGACCCAGTACTTC. It encodes CAWSDGRRQETQYF.

The rearrangement joins TRBV20-1 to TRBJ2-7, with D unresolved. V dropped 4 bases and J dropped 3 bases, with 13 bases sitting between them. Germline assignment: CDR1 DFQATT and CDR2 SNEGSKA (reference sequence). CDR3 length: 13 amino acids. The CDR3 region is CSANLGFGYEQYF. CDR3 DNA: TGCAGTGCTAACCTGGGGTTTGGCTACGAGCAGTACTTC.

This clonotype has a handful of counts. The chain carries TRBV11-2 and TRBJ1-5, with D hard to call. V dropped 1 base and J dropped 1 base, with 8 bases sitting between them. The CDR3 is 15 residues long. CDR1 and CDR2 (germline): SGHAT, FQNNGV. This chain's CDR3 is CASSLGTRSNQPQHF. DNA for the CDR3: TGTGCCAGCAGCTTAGGGACGCGGAGCAATCAGCCCCAGCATTTT.